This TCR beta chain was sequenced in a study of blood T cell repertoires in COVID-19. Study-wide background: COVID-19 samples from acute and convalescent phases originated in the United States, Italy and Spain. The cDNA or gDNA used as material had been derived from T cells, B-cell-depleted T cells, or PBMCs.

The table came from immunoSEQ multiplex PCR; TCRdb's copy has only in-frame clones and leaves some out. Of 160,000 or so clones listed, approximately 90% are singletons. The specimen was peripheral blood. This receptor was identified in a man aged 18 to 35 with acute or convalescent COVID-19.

CDR3 coding DNA: TGTGCCAGTAGTATGGAAGGAGATCAGCCCCAGCATTTT. Encoded protein: CASSMEGDQPQHF. This chain connects TRBV19 to TRBJ1-5; D call uncertain. This CDR3 has 13 amino acids. In germline, CDR1 is LNHDA, CDR2 SQIVND (reference sequence). V lost 3 bases to trimming and J lost 5 bases, with 8 bases between them.